The T cell receptor beta chain under discussion was sequenced for a study of blood T cell repertoires in COVID-19. Study-level information: Both acute and convalescent COVID-19 samples were obtained from the United States, Italy and Spain. T cells, B-cell-depleted T cells, or PBMCs provided the cDNA or gDNA that served as material.

The assay was immunoSEQ multiplex PCR, and TCRdb's table has in-frame clones only and misses some. The sample holds under 350,000 clones; 90% are singletons and the top ten take roughly 2.6%. This CDR3 spans 17 amino acids. Germline V lookup: CDR1 SGHDN, CDR2 FVKESK. J lost 1 base, V lost 4 bases, and 12 bases had no gene match. Two consecutive negative NP/OP PCR tests, clearance, or resolved symptoms defined Cohort 3 recovery. J is TRBJ2-5 and V is TRBV14; TRBD2 matches at 7 bases. The sequencing input was PBMCs or T cells enriched from blood (not recorded which). The receptor was isolated from a man in his sixties who had recovered from COVID-19. CDR3 coding DNA: TGTGCCAGCAGCCGACAACACAGACTAGCAGGCCAAGAGACCCAGTACTTC. As protein: CASSRQHRLAGQETQYF.